This TCR beta chain was identified in a study of a mutant IDH1 vaccine in newly diagnosed glioma. Study-wide context: Visit V12 was scheduled at week 35 and visit V13 at week 47.

Regarding time point: week 35, safety follow-up. In every dose of vaccine, 300 ug of mutant IDH1 20-mer peptide was given alongside topical imiquimod. Of note for this clone: Its antigen is undetermined.

Germline V gene data show CDR1 as KGHSH and CDR2 as LQKENI. This CDR3 is built from 11 residues. Between the trimmed V and J ends, which lost 6 bases and 9 bases, there was a span of 12 bases. The assay was immunoSEQ multiplex PCR, and TCRdb's table has in-frame clones only and misses some. Among tens of thousands of clones listed, 76% were seen once. The source was PBMCs, collected from a glioma patient whose treatment included an IDH1 peptide vaccine. This clonotype was sampled from a man aged 40-50 years with glioma. The chain recombines TRBV18 with TRBJ2-7; TRBD1 is a possible D gene (5 bases). CDR3 residues: CASSATEGQYF. The CDR3 bases are TGTGCCAGCTCCGCGACAGAAGGGCAGTACTTC.